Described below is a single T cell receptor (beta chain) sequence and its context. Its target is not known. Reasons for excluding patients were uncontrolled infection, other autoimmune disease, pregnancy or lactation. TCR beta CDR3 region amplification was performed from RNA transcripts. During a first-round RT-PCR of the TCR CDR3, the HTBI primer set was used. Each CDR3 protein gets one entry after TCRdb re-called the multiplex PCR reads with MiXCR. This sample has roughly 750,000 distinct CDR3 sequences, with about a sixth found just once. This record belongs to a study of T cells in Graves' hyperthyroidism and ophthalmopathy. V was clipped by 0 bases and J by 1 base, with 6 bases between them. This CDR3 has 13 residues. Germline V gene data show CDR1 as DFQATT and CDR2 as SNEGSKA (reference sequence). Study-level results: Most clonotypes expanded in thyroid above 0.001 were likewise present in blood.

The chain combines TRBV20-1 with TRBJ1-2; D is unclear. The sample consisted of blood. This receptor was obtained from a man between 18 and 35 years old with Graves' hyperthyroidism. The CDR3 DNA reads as TGCAGTGCTAGAGATAGCGATAACTATGGCTACACCTTC. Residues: CSARDSDNYGYTF.